These T cell receptor beta chains were read from a single sample in a study of cytotoxic CD8 clonotypes in ibrutinib-treated CLL. Using immunoSEQ multiplex PCR, the repertoire was profiled, and TCRdb retains in-frame clones only, with some absent. The sample holds some 85,000 clones, approximately 80% seen once. This specimen was PBMCs, taken after 24 months of ibrutinib treatment. The origin of the receptors is a human donor with chronic lymphocytic leukemia. Each CDR3 is given with its conserved first and last residue. Fields, in order: clone size, D gene, V gene, J gene, CDR3 protein, CDR3 DNA. D genes are given only for firm matches. The size of a clone is reported for some rows only, either as once, few or many, or as a class for expanded clones.

clone size: -
D gene: -
V gene: TRBV19
J gene: TRBJ2-2
CDR3 protein: CASGLGTGELFF
CDR3 DNA: TGTGCCAGTGGACTCGGGACCGGGGAGCTGTTTTTT

clone size: -
D gene: TRBD1
V gene: TRBV30
J gene: TRBJ2-7
CDR3 protein: CAWTPGQGYEQYF
CDR3 DNA: TGTGCCTGGACCCCGGGACAGGGGTACGAGCAGTACTTC

clone size: -
D gene: TRBD1
V gene: TRBV18
J gene: TRBJ1-2
CDR3 protein: CASSLGLQGTGGYTF
CDR3 DNA: TGTGCCAGCTCACTTGGCCTACAGGGGACGGGTGGCTACACCTTC

clone size: -
D gene: -
V gene: TRBV5-1
J gene: TRBJ2-5
CDR3 protein: CASSLTGLPYQETQYF
CDR3 DNA: TGCGCCAGCAGCCTTACAGGGCTCCCCTACCAAGAGACCCAGTACTTC

clone size: -
D gene: -
V gene: TRBV19
J gene: TRBJ1-3
CDR3 protein: CASTTGAGRYSGNTIYF
CDR3 DNA: TGTGCCAGCACCACGGGGGCAGGGCGATACTCTGGAAACACCATATATTTT

clone size: -
D gene: TRBD2
V gene: TRBV27
J gene: TRBJ2-1
CDR3 protein: CASSLFTSGNSEQFF
CDR3 DNA: TGTGCCAGCAGTTTATTTACTAGCGGGAATTCTGAGCAGTTCTTC

clone size: -
D gene: -
V gene: TRBV23-1
J gene: TRBJ2-7
CDR3 protein: CASSQSNSNYEQYF
CDR3 DNA: TGCGCCAGCAGCCAATCAAACTCGAACTACGAGCAGTACTTC

clone size: -
D gene: -
V gene: TRBV6-1
J gene: TRBJ1-6
CDR3 protein: CASSEASGVNSPLHF
CDR3 DNA: TGTGCCAGCAGTGAAGCGTCAGGGGTAAATTCACCCCTCCACTTT

clone size: -
D gene: -
V gene: TRBV11-1
J gene: TRBJ2-2
CDR3 protein: CASSPGDTGELFF
CDR3 DNA: TGTGCCAGCAGCCCGGGGGACACCGGGGAGCTGTTTTTT

clone size: -
D gene: TRBD1
V gene: TRBV7-9
J gene: TRBJ2-5
CDR3 protein: CASSWDRRYQETQYF
CDR3 DNA: TGTGCCAGCAGCTGGGACAGGCGGTACCAAGAGACCCAGTACTTC

clone size: -
D gene: -
V gene: TRBV30
J gene: TRBJ2-2
CDR3 protein: CAWSVGQYTGELFF
CDR3 DNA: TGTGCCTGGAGTGTCGGGCAGTACACCGGGGAGCTGTTTTTT

clone size: -
D gene: TRBD1
V gene: TRBV19
J gene: TRBJ1-1
CDR3 protein: CATTHRGPNTEAFF
CDR3 DNA: TGTGCCACCACCCACAGGGGCCCGAACACTGAAGCTTTCTTT

clone size: -
D gene: -
V gene: TRBV6-5
J gene: TRBJ1-2
CDR3 protein: CASGDGYTF
CDR3 DNA: TGTGCCAGCGGGGATGGCTACACCTTC

clone size: -
D gene: TRBD1
V gene: TRBV7-2
J gene: TRBJ1-1
CDR3 protein: CASSLGDRVVTEAFF
CDR3 DNA: TGTGCCAGCAGCTTAGGGGACAGGGTGGTCACTGAAGCTTTCTTT

clone size: -
D gene: -
V gene: TRBV23-1
J gene: TRBJ2-3
CDR3 protein: CASSQSPGGRSTDTQYF
CDR3 DNA: TGCGCCAGCAGTCAATCGCCAGGGGGGAGAAGCACAGATACGCAGTATTTT

clone size: -
D gene: TRBD1
V gene: TRBV5-1
J gene: TRBJ1-2
CDR3 protein: CASSSLAPGQPYGYTF
CDR3 DNA: TGCGCCAGCAGCTCCCTGGCGCCGGGACAGCCTTATGGCTACACCTTC

clone size: once
D gene: -
V gene: TRBV19
J gene: TRBJ2-7
CDR3 protein: CASSRSAYEQYF
CDR3 DNA: TGTGCCAGTAGTAGGTCGGCTTACGAGCAGTACTTC

clone size: -
D gene: -
V gene: TRBV5-6
J gene: TRBJ1-1
CDR3 protein: CASSLGSNTEAFF
CDR3 DNA: TGTGCCAGCAGCTTAGGGTCCAACACTGAAGCTTTCTTT

clone size: -
D gene: -
V gene: TRBV27
J gene: TRBJ2-7
CDR3 protein: CASSASQVSYEQYF
CDR3 DNA: TGTGCCAGCAGTGCAAGTCAAGTGTCCTACGAGCAGTACTTC

clone size: -
D gene: -
V gene: TRBV7-2
J gene: TRBJ2-3
CDR3 protein: CASSVGGAQRDTQYF
CDR3 DNA: TGTGCCAGCAGCGTCGGCGGAGCCCAGAGGGATACGCAGTATTTT

clone size: few
D gene: -
V gene: TRBV6-5
J gene: TRBJ1-1
CDR3 protein: CASRAQGGTEAFF
CDR3 DNA: TGTGCCAGCAGGGCACAGGGCGGCACTGAAGCTTTCTTT

clone size: -
D gene: TRBD1
V gene: TRBV6-5
J gene: TRBJ2-1
CDR3 protein: CASGIDRGPSNEQFF
CDR3 DNA: TGTGCCAGCGGCATAGACAGGGGGCCGAGTAATGAGCAGTTCTTC

clone size: -
D gene: TRBD1
V gene: TRBV7-6
J gene: TRBJ1-1
CDR3 protein: CASSPWTGLDTEAFF
CDR3 DNA: TGTGCCAGCAGCCCATGGACAGGGTTAGACACTGAAGCTTTCTTT

clone size: -
D gene: TRBD1
V gene: TRBV7-3
J gene: TRBJ2-1
CDR3 protein: CASSVTIAGQGAKNEQFF
CDR3 DNA: TGTGCCAGCAGTGTCACTATAGCGGGACAGGGGGCGAAGAATGAGCAGTTCTTC

clone size: -
D gene: TRBD1
V gene: TRBV5-1
J gene: TRBJ1-3
CDR3 protein: CASSLGGTGGNTIYF
CDR3 DNA: TGCGCCAGCAGCTTGGGCGGGACAGGCGGAAACACCATATATTTT

clone size: -
D gene: -
V gene: TRBV7-2
J gene: TRBJ1-1
CDR3 protein: CASSTRGSTEAFF
CDR3 DNA: TGTGCCAGCAGCACCCGAGGGAGCACTGAAGCTTTCTTT

clone size: few
D gene: -
V gene: TRBV5-6
J gene: TRBJ1-6
CDR3 protein: CASRKGRINSPLHF
CDR3 DNA: TGTGCCAGCAGGAAGGGACGGATTAATTCACCCCTCCACTTT

clone size: -
D gene: TRBD1
V gene: TRBV23-1
J gene: TRBJ1-3
CDR3 protein: CASNHPLLGQGCVWGSGNTIYF
CDR3 DNA: TGCGCCAGCAATCACCCGCTGCTGGGACAGGGTTGTGTTTGGGGCTCTGGAAACACCATATATTTT

clone size: -
D gene: -
V gene: TRBV5-1
J gene: TRBJ2-1
CDR3 protein: CASSFWGNYNEQFF
CDR3 DNA: TGCGCCAGCAGCTTCTGGGGGAACTACAATGAGCAGTTCTTC

clone size: -
D gene: TRBD1
V gene: TRBV18
J gene: TRBJ2-7
CDR3 protein: CASSPGTGAYEQYF
CDR3 DNA: TGTGCCAGCTCACCCGGGACAGGGGCCTACGAGCAGTACTTC

clone size: few
D gene: TRBD1
V gene: TRBV19
J gene: TRBJ2-3
CDR3 protein: CASSITGGGTDTQYF
CDR3 DNA: TGTGCCAGTAGTATCACAGGGGGCGGAACAGATACGCAGTATTTT

clone size: -
D gene: -
V gene: TRBV11-2
J gene: TRBJ2-7
CDR3 protein: CASSFQGYEQYF
CDR3 DNA: TGTGCCAGCAGCTTCCAGGGCTACGAGCAGTACTTC

clone size: -
D gene: TRBD1
V gene: TRBV28
J gene: TRBJ2-7
CDR3 protein: CASSSIQGASSYEQYF
CDR3 DNA: TGTGCCAGCAGCTCAATCCAGGGGGCCTCCTCCTACGAGCAGTACTTC

clone size: once
D gene: -
V gene: TRBV18
J gene: TRBJ2-7
CDR3 protein: CASSQRDGPYEQYF
CDR3 DNA: TGTGCCAGCTCACAAAGGGACGGACCCTACGAGCAGTACTTC

clone size: -
D gene: TRBD2
V gene: TRBV27
J gene: TRBJ2-2
CDR3 protein: CASGELARGTGELFF
CDR3 DNA: TGTGCCAGCGGAGAACTAGCGCGCGGCACCGGGGAGCTGTTTTTT

clone size: -
D gene: -
V gene: TRBV5-1
J gene: TRBJ2-1
CDR3 protein: CASSPSADQGYEQFF
CDR3 DNA: TGCGCCAGCAGCCCCTCAGCGGACCAGGGCTATGAGCAGTTCTTC

clone size: -
D gene: -
V gene: TRBV11-3
J gene: TRBJ2-6
CDR3 protein: CASSSRRGAGANVLTF
CDR3 DNA: TGTGCCAGCAGCTCCCGTCGGGGTGCTGGGGCCAACGTCCTGACTTTC

clone size: -
D gene: -
V gene: TRBV28
J gene: TRBJ1-6
CDR3 protein: CASSLHTGGNSPLHF
CDR3 DNA: TGTGCCAGCAGTTTACATACAGGTGGTAATTCACCCCTCCACTTT

clone size: once
D gene: TRBD1
V gene: TRBV7-2
J gene: TRBJ2-1
CDR3 protein: CASSSPRTGTGKNEQFF
CDR3 DNA: TGTGCCAGCAGCTCTCCCAGAACCGGGACAGGGAAAAATGAGCAGTTCTTC

clone size: -
D gene: -
V gene: TRBV29-1
J gene: TRBJ2-3
CDR3 protein: CSVAARQTTDTQYF
CDR3 DNA: TGCAGCGTGGCCGCTAGGCAGACCACAGATACGCAGTATTTT

clone size: -
D gene: -
V gene: TRBV9
J gene: TRBJ1-3
CDR3 protein: CASSVFPTGVSGNTIYF
CDR3 DNA: TGTGCCAGCAGCGTATTTCCGACAGGAGTCTCTGGAAACACCATATATTTT

clone size: -
D gene: -
V gene: TRBV19
J gene: TRBJ1-2
CDR3 protein: CASGRSEAYGYTF
CDR3 DNA: TGTGCCAGTGGGAGGTCCGAGGCCTATGGCTACACCTTC

clone size: -
D gene: -
V gene: TRBV20-1
J gene: TRBJ1-2
CDR3 protein: CSAPRGSGYTF
CDR3 DNA: TGCAGTGCTCCTAGGGGGTCGGGCTACACCTTC

clone size: -
D gene: TRBD2
V gene: TRBV2
J gene: TRBJ2-7
CDR3 protein: CASSEDRAGGSPEQYF
CDR3 DNA: TGTGCCAGCAGTGAAGATAGGGCGGGCGGGAGCCCCGAGCAGTACTTC

clone size: -
D gene: TRBD1
V gene: TRBV11-2
J gene: TRBJ2-3
CDR3 protein: CASSFLQGTTDTQYF
CDR3 DNA: TGTGCCAGCAGCTTTTTACAGGGGACCACAGATACGCAGTATTTT

clone size: -
D gene: -
V gene: TRBV25-1
J gene: TRBJ2-1
CDR3 protein: CASSELPRDSNEQFF
CDR3 DNA: TGTGCCAGCAGTGAATTACCCCGGGACTCAAATGAGCAGTTCTTC

clone size: -
D gene: -
V gene: TRBV25-1
J gene: TRBJ2-6
CDR3 protein: CASSLDTTHSGANVLTF
CDR3 DNA: TGTGCCAGCAGTCTGGACACGACTCACTCTGGGGCCAACGTCCTGACTTTC

clone size: -
D gene: TRBD1
V gene: TRBV27
J gene: TRBJ1-5
CDR3 protein: CASSPFNDQGAEQPQHF
CDR3 DNA: TGTGCCAGCAGTCCGTTCAACGATCAGGGGGCGGAACAGCCCCAGCATTTT

clone size: -
D gene: -
V gene: TRBV5-1
J gene: TRBJ2-5
CDR3 protein: CASSLGGSQETQYF
CDR3 DNA: TGCGCCAGCAGCTTGGGGGGTTCCCAAGAGACCCAGTACTTC

clone size: few
D gene: -
V gene: TRBV19
J gene: TRBJ1-2
CDR3 protein: CASRNKPYGYTF
CDR3 DNA: TGTGCCAGTAGGAACAAACCCTATGGCTACACCTTC

clone size: -
D gene: -
V gene: TRBV7-2
J gene: TRBJ2-2
CDR3 protein: CASRPGQLMNTGELFF
CDR3 DNA: TGTGCCAGCAGACCTGGACAGCTCATGAACACCGGGGAGCTGTTTTTT

clone size: -
D gene: -
V gene: TRBV18
J gene: TRBJ1-2
CDR3 protein: CASSPRAGDFYGYTF
CDR3 DNA: TGTGCCAGCTCACCAAGAGCAGGCGACTTCTATGGCTACACCTTC